This T cell receptor (beta chain) emerged from a study of cytomegalovirus exposure and HLA in healthy donors (dated by TCRdb to 2017 to 2019). Regarding the complete study: According to an earlier analysis of around 600 of the donors, about 179 million T cells yielded 117 million unique TCR beta sequences and 276 Gb of sequence data. An early release that covered roughly 600 HLA-typed donors contained about 290 gigabases of sequencing data and tens of millions of unique TCR sequences. Of the 300 to 450 genotyped donors, 65% to 90% were placed in the genetic ancestry cluster associated with self-reported Caucasian donors. The study was designed to test whether signatures of past pathogen exposure could be identified by cataloging public T cell receptors. Using immunosequencing, the study profiled T cell repertoires from fewer than 850 subjects and related those repertoires to cytomegalovirus serostatus. Besides the first cohort of 666 subjects, a separate validation cohort made up of 120 different subjects was used. To predict cytomegalovirus infection status, the study combined high-throughput TCR immunosequencing, statistical association of individual TCRs with disease status, and machine learning. A later analysis re-examined previously published TCR beta repertoires from more than 600 donors and added high-resolution HLA genotyping to investigate patterns of TCR occurrence. Rather than drawing on any new phenotypic data, the later analysis identified candidate immune exposures from TCR beta sequences and the way those sequences occurred across donors. To decide whether each TCR beta V gene segment behaved as functional or pseudogenic, an earlier analysis of some 580 of the donors relied on high-throughput TCR beta sequencing. Alongside the repertoire data, information on donor age, sex, ethnicity and CMV serostatus was compiled. Genome-wide SNP genotypes for about 65% of the 666 donors were used in a later genetic analysis, which treated that subset as a discovery cohort. All discovery cohort repertoires had been generated on a single sequencing platform. HLA typing covered class I and class II loci at four-digit resolution. Typing coverage varied by locus: about 629-630 donors for A, B, C, DRB1 and DQB1; approximately 560 for DQA1; over 600 for DPA1; approximately 450 for DPB1. Roughly 5 DR-DQ haplotypes were handled as single units for association and clustering, since linkage in the cohort was strong. Among some 400 genotyped donors of the cohort, an average of roughly 230,000 unique TCR beta nucleotide sequences was sequenced per donor, of which roughly 17% were non-productive. General study outcomes and caveats: The authors suggested that the approach could potentially be extended to other disease states and immunological phenotypes. According to a later analysis, most CMV-associated TCR beta chains appeared to be HLA-restricted, and the HLA associations seemed to be driven largely by CMV exposure. V-gene and J-gene trimming of TCR beta chains was associated with a missense DCLRE1C variant in a later genetic analysis, and the association was replicated in an independent cohort. In a later analysis, the rate of TCR association differed among HLA loci, with DRB1 alleles having the most associated TCRs and HLA-C alleles having the fewest. In a later analysis, HLA-associated TCR beta chains were found to be more clonally expanded and to have lower generation probabilities than equally common non-associated chains. Correlated functional status among segregating V segments might be attributable to linkage disequilibrium, but an unknown experimental factor could not be ruled out. Because HLA typing was unavailable for some donors at each locus, only the typed subset was used in association tests. Immune exposure information for the cohort was limited to CMV serostatus. A later analysis reported that several top co-occurrence clusters appeared linked to parvovirus B19, influenza, CMV and Epstein-Barr virus. Compared with the roughly 670-donor mean, donors in an Asian-associated ancestry cluster had fewer N-insertions in productive TCRs, according to a later genetic analysis. In this cohort, only TCR beta chains were sequenced, and detectable features were limited by the absence of alpha or paired-chain data. Specific HLA alleles were associated with 15,000 to 20,000 TCR beta sequences at a false discovery rate of 0.05 in a later analysis. A total of roughly 160 TCR beta chains were listed by the study as associated with cytomegalovirus. Across donors, most TCR sequences were observed very rarely, whereas some public TCRs were present in many individuals. An earlier analysis of approximately 600 of the donors showed that most TCR beta V segments appeared in productive rearrangements either about 90% or about 30% of the time, which broadly matched IMGT annotations. Assigning TCR associations to individual alleles was difficult when HLA alleles, especially DR and DQ, strongly co-occurred. In both the original and validation cohorts, the classifier was reported to diagnose cytomegalovirus status with high specificity and sensitivity. A cluster of highly shared sequence variants was judged likely to be a technical artifact of the sequencing pipeline. In vitro tests confirmed that a few of the cytomegalovirus-associated TCR beta chains recognize cytomegalovirus antigens. The earlier analysis of approximately 540 of the donors excluded approximately 17 rarely observed V segments, including chromosome 9 orphons, because counts were too low. The 87-base-pair reads could not distinguish some IMGT-functional V segments, including TRBV6-2 and TRBV6-3, so those segments were excluded. A further reported finding was that TCR beta sequences accurately predicted the HLA-A and HLA-B alleles for most subjects in the first cohort. Sequencing depth was assumed to be roughly uniform across donors in the presence/absence analyses, though that assumption may not hold.

In total, roughly 710 healthy bone marrow donors made up the cohort. At the time of sampling, all cohort members were nominally healthy, though unrecorded immune exposures were likely present. The donor tested CMV seropositive, placing the donor among the 290 or so seropositive members of the cohort. A peripheral blood sample was collected from each donor, and TCR beta sequencing was performed on peripheral blood mononuclear cells. The Qiagen DNeasy Blood Extraction Kit was used to extract genomic DNA from the blood cell samples. The CDR3 sequence holds 14 residues, the cysteine and phenylalanine included. The DNA shown is the 42-base CDR3, in frame from base 1. The germline V gene encodes CDR1 GTSNPN and CDR2 SVGIG (reference sequence). Trimming removed 1 base from V and 7 bases from J; the gene matches leave 5 bases unexplained. A word on this clone: The target of this receptor is not known. No base quality information exists; no much larger clone differs at one position.

The library relied on the immunoSEQ multiplex PCR assay. For the multiplex PCR, a mixture combining 60 forward primers for TCR Vbeta segments and 13 reverse primers for TCR Jbeta segments was used. A multiplex PCR assay on genomic DNA amplified the CDR3 region of rearranged TCR beta genes. On the Illumina HiSeq System, the amplified TCR beta libraries were sequenced as 87-base-pair reads. In the source study's methods: Across the roughly 640 repertoires, a later analysis counted about 81 million unique TCR beta chains, around 11 million of which were shared by at least two donors. A nearest-neighbor algorithm error-corrected the raw reads and collapsed the reads into unique sequences, merging closely related sequences to remove PCR and sequencing errors. V, D and J gene segments were assigned by aligning CDR3 sequences to IMGT reference sequences. For a sequence to be retained, a match of at least six nucleotides was required to both a V gene segment and a J gene segment. Rearrangements were classified as productive when the CDR3 lacked stop codons and remained in frame with V and J, and all other rearrangements were classified as non-productive. Following IMGT convention, CDR3 was defined as the stretch from the second conserved V-encoded cysteine up to the conserved J-encoded phenylalanine. In an earlier analysis of approximately 500 of the donors, sequences lacking an unambiguous match to a single V gene segment were excluded. An earlier analysis of several hundred of the donors classified V segments as functional when productive rearrangements were above 56.7% and as segregating when the standard deviation between donors was above 5%. A statistical classification framework was built to diagnose cytomegalovirus status from the catalog of TCR beta chain sequences. In a later analysis, TCR nucleotide sequences were compared against IMGT/GENE-DB human TR gene sequences so that V and J genes could be assigned. In a later analysis, CDR3 sequences and most-parsimonious VDJ recombination scenarios were assigned using the TCRdist pipeline. In a later analysis, each TCR beta chain was defined by its CDR3 amino acid sequence together with its V-gene family, and reads lacking a unique V-gene family were excluded. To address suspected cross-contamination and a sequencing artifact, a later analysis removed 550 to 750 highly shared, low-generation-probability nucleotide sequences. In a later analysis, a clonal expansion index was calculated for each public chain from normalized within-repertoire ranks of inferred template counts. In a later analysis, generation probabilities were computed with a VDJ recombination model fitted to out-of-frame rearrangements, and the resulting probabilities were checked against IGoR. Hypergeometric tests were used in a later analysis to score TCR-TCR, TCR-HLA and TCR-CMV co-occurrence, with a repertoire-size bias correction applied to the TCR pairs. False discovery rates were estimated in a later analysis by permuting HLA or CMV assignments 20 times. In a later analysis, co-occurring TCRs were grouped using DBSCAN, with TCRdist sequence similarity added in when clustering inside HLA-allele-positive subsets. Repertoires with fewer than 30,000 or more than 120,000 public chains were left out of co-occurrence clustering, as were five repertoires with anomalous nucleotide sharing. Sourced from immuneACCESS, this table was stored by TCRdb with only in-frame sequences that have V and J called. A share of the clones is absent; for the studies checked, an unresolved V gene accounts for under half, and the remainder has no known explanation. V and J calls and clone size are as listed in that table; D and trimming were resolved from the DNA. This sample gives fewer than 180,000 clones in total; 70% to 80% of them show up just once. The ten largest clones take up about 6.7% of the sample.

The source of this sequence is a man aged 50-60 years in good health and CMV-seropositive. Sequenced sample: PBMCs. The chain joins TRBV30 to TRBJ1-5, with TRBD1 identical over 9 junction bases. The sequenced DNA is TGTGCCTGGAGTGCTCCCGGGACAGGGCAGCCCCAGCATTTT. Its translation reads: CAWSAPGTGQPQHF.